The TCR beta chain described here comes from a study of blood T cells in healthy people across ages. Study conclusions and caveats: The diversity estimates, figures obtained from one million T cells, were considered underestimates. Per-million-T-cell TCR beta diversity fell roughly linearly with age.

Each sample gave at least 6 million isolated PBMCs. Sample-barcoded 5' priming and a J-beta primer mix drove a second PCR of 7 to 11 cycles. Every single cDNA molecule received a tag from a template-switch adaptor with 12 random nucleotides. Via MiXCR, TCRdb re-called the 5' RACE reads, giving one row per CDR3 protein. This table has about 700,000 distinct CDR3 sequences, about 32% appearing once. Many counts were recorded for this clonotype. The target antigen is unknown. V was clipped by 3 bases and J by 0 bases, with 10 bases between them. Per the germline V gene, CDR1 is LNHNV and CDR2 is YYDKDF (reference sequence). This CDR3 region has 15 residues.

V is TRBV15 and J is TRBJ2-3; perhaps TRBD2 as D (5 bases). The receptor comes from a woman aged 80 or over in good health. Sample: blood. Here the CDR3 reads CATSSPTGSTDTQYF. The CDR3 nucleotides read TGTGCCACCAGCAGCCCGACGGGGAGCACAGATACGCAGTATTTT. The complete variable domain, with remaining parts taken from reference TRBV15 and TRBJ2-3, reads DAMVIQNPRYQVTQFGKPVTLSCSQTLNHNVMYWYQQKSSQAPKLLFHYYDKDFNNEADTPDNFQSRRPNTSFCFLDIRSPGLGDTAMYLCATSSPTGSTDTQYFGPGTRLTVL.